Sequencing of this T cell receptor beta chain was carried out in a study of T cells in Graves' hyperthyroidism and ophthalmopathy. Amplified TCR beta CDR3 regions derived from RNA transcripts. First-round RT-PCR targeting the TCR CDR3 was performed with the HTBI primer set. TCRdb redid the calling of the multiplex PCR reads with MiXCR, one entry per CDR3 protein. The table records hundreds of thousands of distinct CDR3 sequences, approximately 14% of them present only once. V shed 8 bases and J 6 bases; nucleotides not matched to a gene: 11. There are 15 residues in the CDR3. This clonotype was counted only a few times.

The rearrangement uses TRBV12-3 or TRBV12-4 and TRBJ2-4; 9 nucleotides line up with TRBD1. This TCR was recovered from a woman between 18 and 30 years old with Graves' hyperthyroidism. Sequencing used blood. The CDR3 nucleotides read TGTGCCAGCCGGAGACAGGGGGGAGTGTCAAACATTCAGTACTTC. Encoded protein: CASRRQGGVSNIQYF.